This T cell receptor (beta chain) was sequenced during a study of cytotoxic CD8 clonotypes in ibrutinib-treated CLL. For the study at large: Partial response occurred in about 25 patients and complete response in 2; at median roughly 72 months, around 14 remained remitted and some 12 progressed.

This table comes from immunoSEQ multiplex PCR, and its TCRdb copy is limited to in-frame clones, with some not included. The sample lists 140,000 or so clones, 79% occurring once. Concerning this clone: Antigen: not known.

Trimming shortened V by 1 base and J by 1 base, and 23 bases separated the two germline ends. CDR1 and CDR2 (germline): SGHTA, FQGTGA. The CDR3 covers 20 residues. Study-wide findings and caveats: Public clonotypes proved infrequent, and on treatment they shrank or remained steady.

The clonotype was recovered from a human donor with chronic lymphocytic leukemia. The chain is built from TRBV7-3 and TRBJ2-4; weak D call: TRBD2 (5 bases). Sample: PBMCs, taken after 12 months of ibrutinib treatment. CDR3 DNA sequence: TGTGCCAGCAGCTTAAGAGGGAGCGGAGCCGGAGACCCGGCCAAAAACATTCAGTACTTC. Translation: CASSLRGSGAGDPAKNIQYF.